This is a list of T cell receptor beta chains from one sample in a study of cytomegalovirus exposure and HLA in healthy donors. The assay was immunoSEQ multiplex PCR, and TCRdb's table has in-frame clones only and misses some. This table holds some 220,000 clones, about 89% found once. Sequencing input: PBMCs. The receptors were gathered from a woman between 18 and 29 years old in good health and CMV-seronegative. Each CDR3 is given without its conserved first and last residue. Fields, in order: J gene, V gene, CDR3 protein.

j_call: TRBJ2-3
v_call: TRBV29-1
cdr3_aa: SVELALDTQY

j_call: TRBJ2-7
v_call: TRBV9
cdr3_aa: ASSVTSGPYEQY

j_call: TRBJ1-2
v_call: TRBV7-9
cdr3_aa: ASSSRQSSWYGYT

j_call: TRBJ1-5
v_call: TRBV21-1
cdr3_aa: ASSKGKGDHQPQH

j_call: TRBJ2-1
v_call: TRBV7-9
cdr3_aa: ASSHRDPQGTYNEQF

j_call: TRBJ2-3
v_call: TRBV5-1
cdr3_aa: ASSFSGSTDTQY

j_call: TRBJ2-2
v_call: TRBV5-5
cdr3_aa: ASSGGTAANTGELF

j_call: TRBJ2-3
v_call: TRBV18
cdr3_aa: ASSNLGPSGGETDTQY

j_call: TRBJ2-5
v_call: TRBV11-3
cdr3_aa: ASSITGRETQY

j_call: TRBJ2-5
v_call: TRBV4-1
cdr3_aa: ASSQGTSFRGETQY

j_call: TRBJ2-1
v_call: TRBV16
cdr3_aa: ASSQLGLAGVGVGEQF

j_call: TRBJ2-1
v_call: TRBV7-9
cdr3_aa: ASSLWTSGNNEQF

j_call: TRBJ1-4
v_call: TRBV5-1
cdr3_aa: ASSLFGGKEEKLF

j_call: TRBJ1-2
v_call: TRBV7-3
cdr3_aa: ASSLTGTPKRNYGYT

j_call: TRBJ2-7
v_call: TRBV2
cdr3_aa: ASSRTTGYEQY

j_call: TRBJ2-5
v_call: TRBV5-1
cdr3_aa: ASSLAGLVY

j_call: TRBJ2-3
v_call: TRBV5-1
cdr3_aa: ASSLELATDTQY

j_call: TRBJ1-2
v_call: TRBV20-1
cdr3_aa: SSTGTYGYT

j_call: TRBJ2-7
v_call: TRBV19
cdr3_aa: ASSIGRGRTYEQY

j_call: TRBJ2-3
v_call: TRBV29-1
cdr3_aa: SVERRGTDTQY

j_call: TRBJ2-1
v_call: TRBV7-2
cdr3_aa: ASSQSSGGAYNEQF

j_call: TRBJ1-6
v_call: TRBV5-8
cdr3_aa: ASSNDRGSYNSPLH

j_call: TRBJ2-2
v_call: TRBV5-6
cdr3_aa: ASSVLGAGGPHTGELF

j_call: TRBJ1-1
v_call: TRBV5-1
cdr3_aa: ASSLGTVNTEAF

j_call: TRBJ2-1
v_call: TRBV7-3
cdr3_aa: ASSLNPSNNEQF

j_call: TRBJ1-2
v_call: TRBV20-1
cdr3_aa: SAKLDYGYT

j_call: TRBJ2-7
v_call: TRBV5-1
cdr3_aa: ASSPTGGFPYEQY

j_call: TRBJ2-7
v_call: TRBV7-8
cdr3_aa: ASSLDRVVGEQY

j_call: TRBJ2-5
v_call: TRBV11-3
cdr3_aa: ASSLYQRESRETQY

j_call: TRBJ1-5
v_call: TRBV27
cdr3_aa: ASSFLGGGNQPQH

j_call: TRBJ2-4
v_call: TRBV27
cdr3_aa: ASRGGVWSTKNIQY

j_call: TRBJ1-6
v_call: TRBV2
cdr3_aa: ASSSGTGGLNSPLH

j_call: TRBJ2-4
v_call: TRBV29-1
cdr3_aa: SVVPRDSKNIQY

j_call: TRBJ2-3
v_call: TRBV4-3
cdr3_aa: ASSQGASGSDTQY

j_call: TRBJ2-7
v_call: TRBV7-2
cdr3_aa: ASSSTSVFEQY

j_call: TRBJ1-1
v_call: TRBV18
cdr3_aa: ASSLEGGVGNTEAF

j_call: TRBJ1-1
v_call: TRBV6-1
cdr3_aa: ASSGTGSGAF

j_call: TRBJ2-2
v_call: TRBV19
cdr3_aa: ASSTTGGTGELF

j_call: TRBJ1-5
v_call: TRBV10-2
cdr3_aa: ASSESTRETQPQH

j_call: TRBJ1-3
v_call: TRBV9
cdr3_aa: ASSDSGQGTNTIY

j_call: TRBJ2-5
v_call: TRBV25-1
cdr3_aa: ASSGQGGGETQY

j_call: TRBJ1-4
v_call: TRBV19
cdr3_aa: ASSFSRELEKLF

j_call: TRBJ2-7
v_call: TRBV4-2
cdr3_aa: ASSQEPGLTGGVNEQY

j_call: TRBJ1-3
v_call: TRBV5-4
cdr3_aa: ASSLDGGALPGNTIY

j_call: TRBJ2-7
v_call: TRBV19
cdr3_aa: ASSAGSGSGSYEQY

j_call: TRBJ2-3
v_call: TRBV10-1
cdr3_aa: ASSAPPGENTDTQY

j_call: TRBJ2-3
v_call: TRBV9
cdr3_aa: ASSVGFRGRGDTQY

j_call: TRBJ2-5
v_call: TRBV5-1
cdr3_aa: ASSLGTKGQTQY